This T cell receptor beta chain comes out of a study of OX40 agonist ivuxolimab in advanced cancers. Background on the study: An anti-OX40 (CD134) antibody with agonistic activity, ivuxolimab, was administered to patients. Three dose-escalation patients had partial responses: one with hepatocellular carcinoma and two with cutaneous melanoma. Earlier treatment with anti-PD-1, anti-PD-L1 or anti-CTLA-4 was permitted, and roughly 40% had received some.

Overall study findings and caveats: Also showing low normalized T-cell clonal expansion were some of the nonresponders.

Note on this clone: What it binds is not known.

The method was immunoSEQ multiplex PCR; TCRdb's version includes in-frame clones alone and lacks a portion of them. The sample lists about 45,000 clones; roughly 88% were seen once. Trimming took off 4 bases at V and 7 bases at J, with 17 bases between the two ends. The germline V gene encodes CDR1 SQVTM and CDR2 ANQGSEA. The CDR3 contains 14 residues. This rearrangement joins TRBV29-1 to TRBJ1-5; no firm D call. Here the sequenced sample was CD4+ or CD8+ T cells sorted from blood, taken in a trial of the OX40 agonist ivuxolimab. This receptor was obtained from an adult with an advanced solid tumor such as melanoma, head and neck, liver or kidney cancer. CDR3 nucleotides: TGCAGCGTTGGGTCGGCAACTCCTGGGCAGCCCCAGCATTTT. Amino acid sequence: CSVGSATPGQPQHF. Supplemented by reference TRBV29-1 and TRBJ1-5, the full variable domain reads SAVISQKPSRDICQRGTSLTIQCQVDSQVTMMFWYRQQPGQSLTLIATANQGSEATYESGFVIDKFPISRPNLTFSTLTVSNMSPEDSSIYLCSVGSATPGQPQHFGDGTRLSIL.